These 4 T cell receptor beta chains were sequenced from one sample in a study of monozygotic twins with inflammatory bowel disease. TCRdb re-called the 5' RACE reads and gives one entry per CDR3 protein, without DNA. This table holds some 150,000 distinct CDR3 sequences. The sample was blood. The receptors originated from a human donor with ulcerative colitis or Crohn's disease, or a healthy co-twin of an affected twin (not recorded which).

The chain carries TRBV5-1 and TRBJ1-4; TCRdb calls TRBD1, which cannot be checked without DNA. CDR3 length equals 15 residues. The germline CDR1 and CDR2 sequences are SGHRS and YFSETQ. The CDR3 region is CATKGQPATNEKLFF. The full variable domain, with the rest looked up from reference TRBV5-1 and TRBJ1-4, is KAGVTQTPRYLIKTRGQQVTLSCSPISGHRSVSWYQQTPGQGLQFLFEYFSETQRNKGNFPGRFSGRQFSNSRSEMNVSTLELGDSALYLCATKGQPATNEKLFFGSGTQLSVL.

The V call is TRBV4-3, the J call TRBJ1-1; the D call from TCRdb, TRBD1, cannot be confirmed without DNA. Per the germline V gene, CDR1 is LGHNA and CDR2 is YSLEER. The CDR3 contains 18 residues. The CDR3 sequence is CASSQYKLPGTGGTEAFF.

The CDR3: CASSQDWGSYNEQFF. The chain combines TRBV4-2 with TRBJ2-1; the TCRdb call, TRBD1, lacks DNA for checking. CDR1 LGHNA and CDR2 YNFKEQ come from the germline V gene. The CDR3 is 15 amino acids.

This chain joins TRBV6-1 and TRBJ1-5; TCRdb designates TRBD1, a call that cannot be tested without DNA. The CDR3 has 15 residues. Germline loops: CDR1 MNHNS, CDR2 SASEGT. This CDR3 is CASSVEGIPNQPQHF.